What follows are 13 T cell receptor beta chains derived from one specimen sequenced in a study of prognosis after radiotherapy for stage I lung cancer. Two-round multiplex PCR, the amplification method, yielded TCR beta CDR3 from genomic DNA. Every TRBV and TRBJ gene had its own specific primer in first-round PCR. TCRdb processed the multiplex PCR reads anew with MiXCR; each CDR3 protein has one entry. The sample lists around 30,000 distinct CDR3 sequences, around 29% seen once, with about an eighth in the top ten. Sequences were derived from PBMCs, sampled before or after stereotactic body radiation therapy (not recorded which). The source of these receptors is a donor aged 50 or older with non-small cell lung cancer.

In its sample, this clonotype is medium-sized (0.01 to 0.1%). The chain joins TRBV10-3 to TRBJ1-6; D gene uncertain. This CDR3 comprises 13 residues. The V and J ends lost 10 bases and 9 bases respectively, with 16 bases between them. CDR1 and CDR2 from the germline V gene are ENHRY and SYGVKD. In DNA, the CDR3 is TGTGCCACGCTAGATCAACCCTCTTCACCCCTCCACTTT. It codes for CATLDQPSSPLHF.

About this clonotype: This may be a read error, as it is one base from a much larger clone. The CDR3 end shows no conserved phenylalanine or tryptophan, and so a read error is likely. The chain employs TRBV6-1 and TRBJ1-3; 10 positions match TRBD1. The CDR3 runs to 16 residues. After removal of 5 bases from V and 8 bases from J, the junction contained 12 bases not matched to a gene. The germline CDR1 and CDR2 sequences are MNHNS and SASEGT. CDR3 DNA: TGTGCCAGCAGTCCCAGAGGGGGGACAGGGGTATACACCATATATCTT. Residues: CASSPRGGTGVYTIYL.

Details on this clonotype: A far larger clone is off by one base, so a read error is likely. The chain couples TRBV7-9 to TRBJ1-6; D unresolved. Germline V lookup: CDR1 SEHNR, CDR2 FQNEAQ (reference sequence). The CDR3 loop spans 15 amino acids. V was clipped by 0 bases and J by 9 bases, with 12 bases between them. The chain's CDR3 is CASSLAAGMSSPLHF. The CDR3 bases are TGTGCCAGCAGCTTAGCGGCGGGGATGAGTTCACCCCTCCACTTT.

With regard to this clonotype: A far larger clone differs by one base, so this is likely a read error. This CDR3 reads CATERGQGDNEQFF. In DNA form, the CDR3 reads TGTGCAACCGAACGGGGGCAGGGGGACAATGAGCAGTTCTTC. The rearrangement joins TRBV6-2 or TRBV6-3 to TRBJ2-1; possible D gene TRBD1, 7 bases. The CDR3 is 14 amino acids. Germline lookup yields CDR1 MNHEY and CDR2 SVGEGT.

Here the CDR3 reads CSARPAPMNTEAFF. CDR3 bases: TGCAGTGCTCGCCCAGCTCCCATGAACACTGAAGCTTTCTTT. The chain is built from TRBV20-1 and TRBJ1-1; D gene unclear. The germline V and J ends were trimmed by 5 bases and 0 bases, with 13 bases remaining between them. Germline V gene sequence: CDR1 DFQATT, CDR2 SNEGSKA (reference sequence). This CDR3 region has 14 residues.

This clonotype was seen many times. The chain carries TRBV7-2 and TRBJ2-3; 15 nucleotides line up with TRBD2. The CDR3 runs 16 residues. The ends lost 5 bases at V and 8 bases at J; junction bases unmatched: 8. Germline loops: CDR1 SGHTA, CDR2 FQGNSA. CDR3 region: CASSPPGLAGGLTQYF. The CDR3, as DNA: TGTGCCAGCAGCCCACCAGGACTAGCGGGGGGGCTTACGCAGTATTTT.

About this clonotype itself: This likely came from a read error, as a far larger clone is one base away. This chain joins TRBV7-9 and TRBJ2-3; D is ambiguous. Between the trimmed V and J ends, which lost 4 bases and 7 bases, there was a span of 15 bases. CDR1 is SEHNR and CDR2 is FQNEAQ in the germline V gene (reference sequence). The CDR3 extends over 14 amino acids. CDR3 residues: CASSYRTESNTQYF. For the CDR3, the DNA is TGTGCCAGCAGCTACCGGACCGAAAGCAATACGCAGTATTTT.

Concerning this clonotype: Since a far larger clone is one base different, this is likely a read error. The chain combines TRBV6-4 with TRBJ1-5, with D unclear. Germline V gene data show CDR1 as MRHNA and CDR2 as SNTAGT. The CDR3 contains 15 residues. V lost 5 bases and J 4 bases, leaving 15 bases between the germline ends. The CDR3 sequence: CASSSLTCPNQPQHF. DNA for the CDR3: TGTGCCAGCAGTTCCCTCACATGCCCGAATCAGCCCCAGCATTTT.

With respect to this clonotype: A much larger clone lies one base from this, so it may be a read error. The chain joins TRBV6-5 to TRBJ2-5; D is unclear. CDR1 is MNHEY, CDR2 SVGAGI, per germline. V dropped 0 bases and J dropped 4 bases, with 18 bases sitting between them. The CDR3 consists of 17 residues. The CDR3 protein is CASSYSKNSPDVETQYF. CDR3 DNA sequence: TGTGCCAGCAGTTACTCTAAGAATTCCCCCGATGTAGAGACCCAGTACTTC.

This clonotype appeared once. This likely reflects a read error, since a far larger clone is one base away. The chain has TRBV20-1 and TRBJ2-5; the D gene is possibly TRBD2 (7 bases). The CDR3 is 13 residues long. Germline CDR1 is DFQATT and CDR2 is SNEGSKA (reference sequence). The CDR3 sequence: CSATGSSGNEHFF. CDR3 DNA: TGCAGTGCCACAGGGTCTAGCGGCAATGAGCATTTCTTC.

As regards this clonotype: One end of the junction does not line up with germline, which may come from a read error. The rearrangement links TRBV28 to TRBJ2-1, with D possibly matching TRBD2 (5 bases). This CDR3 has 16 residues. The germline gives CDR1 MDHEN, CDR2 SYDVKM. Here the CDR3 DNA reads TGTGCCAGCAGTTTCTCTCCGACGAGACTACAAAATGAGAAGTTCTTC. Translated: CASSFSPTRLQNEKFF.

The sample holds many counts of this clonotype. This chain uses TRBV3-1 with TRBJ1-2, with 8 bases identical to TRBD1. Germline CDR1 reads LGHDT; CDR2 reads YNNKEL (reference sequence). V lost 4 bases and J lost 4; bases outside the gene matches: 11. This CDR3 comprises 16 residues. Written as DNA, the CDR3 is TGTGCCAGCAGCCCAACAGTCACCGGGACAGGCTATGGCTACACCTTC. It codes for CASSPTVTGTGYGYTF. The full variable domain, in which reference TRBV3-1 and TRBJ1-2 provide the parts outside the CDR3, is DTAVSQTPKYLVTQMGNDKSIKCEQNLGHDTMYWYKQDSKKFLKIMFSYNNKELIINETVPNRFSPKSPDKAHLNLHINSLELGDSAVYFCASSPTVTGTGYGYTFGSGTRLTVV.

This clonotype was seen just once. Germline is not matched at one junction end, which may reflect a read error. J is TRBJ2-7 and V is TRBV6-9; possibly TRBD2 for D (6 bases). Germline V gene data show CDR1 as MNHGY and CDR2 as SVAAGI. The CDR3 is made up of 12 amino acids. This CDR3 reads CARSWVAGEQYF. CDR3 DNA: TGTGCCAGAAGTTGGGTGGCGGGGGAGCAGTACTTC.